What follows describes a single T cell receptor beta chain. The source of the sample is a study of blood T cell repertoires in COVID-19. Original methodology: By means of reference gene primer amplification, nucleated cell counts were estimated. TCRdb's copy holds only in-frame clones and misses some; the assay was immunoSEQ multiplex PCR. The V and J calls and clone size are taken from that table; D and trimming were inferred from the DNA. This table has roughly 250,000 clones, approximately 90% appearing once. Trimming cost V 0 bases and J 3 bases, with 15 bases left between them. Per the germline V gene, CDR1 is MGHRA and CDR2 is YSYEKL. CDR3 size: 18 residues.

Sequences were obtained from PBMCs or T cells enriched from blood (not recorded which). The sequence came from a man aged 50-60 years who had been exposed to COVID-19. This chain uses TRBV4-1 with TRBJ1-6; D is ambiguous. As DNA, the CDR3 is TGCGCCAGCAGCCAAGATGAGGCCAGTTCCTTCTATAATTCACCCCTCCACTTT. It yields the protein CASSQDEASSFYNSPLHF.